These T cell receptor beta chains were read from a single sample in a study of Graves' ophthalmopathy and Graves' hyperthyroidism. TCRdb reprocessed the multiplex PCR reads with MiXCR, giving one entry per CDR3 protein. The sample contains about 620,000 distinct CDR3 sequences, approximately 22% of which appear only once. The sample comprised peripheral blood. Receptors originate from a young woman with stable Graves' hyperthyroidism. Some clones in this sample may be carry-over from other donors' samples. Each CDR3 is given with its conserved first and last residue. Each record gives: J gene, V gene, D gene, clone size, CDR3 protein, CDR3 DNA. A D gene is named only where the DNA matches it firmly. The size field is filled for only some rows; it gives once, few, many or a size class.

j_call: TRBJ1-5
v_call: TRBV19
d_call: -
clone_size: many
cdr3_aa: CASSLWGAGSQPQHF
cdr3_nt: TGTGCCAGTAGCCTGTGGGGGGCTGGGAGTCAGCCCCAGCATTTT

j_call: TRBJ2-7
v_call: TRBV6-1
d_call: TRBD2
clone_size: many
cdr3_aa: CASSEGTSGSEQYF
cdr3_nt: TGTGCCAGCAGTGAAGGGACTAGCGGGAGCGAGCAGTACTTC

j_call: TRBJ1-5
v_call: TRBV11-2
d_call: -
clone_size: many
cdr3_aa: CASSQGFNQPQHF
cdr3_nt: TGTGCCAGCAGCCAAGGGTTTAATCAGCCCCAGCATTTT

j_call: TRBJ2-4
v_call: TRBV2
d_call: -
clone_size: many
cdr3_aa: CASSEEVGVNIKYF
cdr3_nt: TGTGCCAGCAGTGAAGAGGTCGGAGTTAACATTAAGTACTTC

j_call: TRBJ1-1
v_call: TRBV28
d_call: -
clone_size: many
cdr3_aa: CASKTGAVNTEAFF
cdr3_nt: TGTGCCAGCAAGACGGGGGCGGTGAACACTGAAGCTTTCTTT

j_call: TRBJ2-7
v_call: TRBV11-2
d_call: -
clone_size: -
cdr3_aa: CASRHYDTPQEEQYF
cdr3_nt: TGTGCCAGCAGACATTATGACACCCCGCAAGAAGAGCAGTACTTC

j_call: TRBJ2-7
v_call: TRBV7-9
d_call: -
clone_size: many
cdr3_aa: CASSFRDAYEQYF
cdr3_nt: TGTGCCAGCAGCTTCCGGGATGCCTACGAGCAGTACTTC

j_call: TRBJ2-7
v_call: TRBV2
d_call: -
clone_size: -
cdr3_aa: CASKVDIPQEFYEQYF
cdr3_nt: TGTGCCAGCAAGGTCGACATTCCGCAGGAGTTCTACGAGCAGTACTTC

j_call: TRBJ1-6
v_call: TRBV12-3/TRBV12-4
d_call: TRBD1
clone_size: many
cdr3_aa: CASSPTLGAGGSNSPLHF
cdr3_nt: TGTGCCAGCAGTCCAACCCTCGGGGCAGGGGGCTCTAATTCACCCCTCCACTTT

j_call: TRBJ1-5
v_call: TRBV19
d_call: -
clone_size: -
cdr3_aa: CASRTGHRVLNQPQHF
cdr3_nt: TGTGCCAGCCGTACCGGACACAGGGTCCTCAATCAGCCCCAGCATTTT

j_call: TRBJ2-5
v_call: TRBV18
d_call: -
clone_size: many
cdr3_aa: CASSPPVKETQYF
cdr3_nt: TGTGCCAGCTCACCTCCAGTAAAAGAGACCCAGTACTTC

j_call: TRBJ1-1
v_call: TRBV5-1
d_call: -
clone_size: -
cdr3_aa: CASSWTAGNTEAFF
cdr3_nt: TGCGCCAGCAGCTGGACAGCCGGGAACACTGAAGCTTTCTTT

j_call: TRBJ2-7
v_call: TRBV6-2/TRBV6-3
d_call: -
clone_size: -
cdr3_aa: CASSYSSESYEQYF
cdr3_nt: TGTGCCAGCAGTTACTCGTCAGAGAGCTACGAGCAGTACTTC

j_call: TRBJ1-6
v_call: TRBV6-1
d_call: -
clone_size: -
cdr3_aa: CASSQNVLNRRSPLHF
cdr3_nt: TGTGCCAGCAGCCAAAACGTCCTAAATAGAAGGTCACCCCTCCACTTT

j_call: TRBJ2-7
v_call: TRBV7-2
d_call: TRBD2
clone_size: -
cdr3_aa: CASSSGVAGVYEQYF
cdr3_nt: TGTGCCAGCAGCTCCGGGGTAGCGGGAGTATACGAGCAGTACTTC

j_call: TRBJ2-5
v_call: TRBV15
d_call: -
clone_size: once
cdr3_aa: CATSRALLQEIQYF
cdr3_nt: TGTGCCACCAGCAGAGCACTCCTCCAAGAGATCCAGTACTTC

j_call: TRBJ1-1
v_call: TRBV7-3
d_call: -
clone_size: many
cdr3_aa: CASSLLGVGNTEAFF
cdr3_nt: TGTGCCAGCAGCTTATTAGGGGTTGGGAACACTGAAGCTTTCTTT

j_call: TRBJ1-1
v_call: TRBV2
d_call: -
clone_size: many
cdr3_aa: CASSGGSLNTEAFF
cdr3_nt: TGTGCCAGCAGTGGTGGGTCCCTGAACACTGAAGCTTTCTTT

j_call: TRBJ1-1
v_call: TRBV6-5
d_call: TRBD1
clone_size: few
cdr3_aa: CASSYSSGKGANTEAFF
cdr3_nt: TGTGCCAGCAGTTACTCAAGCGGCAAGGGGGCGAACACTGAAGCTTTCTTT

j_call: TRBJ2-2
v_call: TRBV24-1
d_call: -
clone_size: -
cdr3_aa: CATSDITGKNTGELFF
cdr3_nt: TGTGCCACCAGTGACATCACAGGGAAGAACACCGGGGAGCTGTTTTTT

j_call: TRBJ2-5
v_call: TRBV2
d_call: TRBD2
clone_size: few
cdr3_aa: CASSPGTSGKGGETQYF
cdr3_nt: TGTGCCAGCAGTCCCGGGACTAGCGGAAAGGGGGGAGAGACCCAGTACTTC

j_call: TRBJ1-5
v_call: TRBV27
d_call: -
clone_size: -
cdr3_aa: CASSFNLQGPVGPYSNQPQHF
cdr3_nt: TGTGCCAGCAGTTTTAATCTGCAGGGTCCCGTCGGCCCTTATAGCAATCAGCCCCAGCATTTT

j_call: TRBJ1-6
v_call: TRBV7-8
d_call: -
clone_size: -
cdr3_aa: CASSLYQGLGSPLHF
cdr3_nt: TGTGCCAGCAGCTTATATCAGGGGCTTGGTTCACCCCTCCACTTT

j_call: TRBJ2-5
v_call: TRBV3-1
d_call: -
clone_size: few
cdr3_aa: CASTQRSPQLQYF
cdr3_nt: TGTGCCAGCACCCAAAGATCCCCACAGCTCCAGTACTTC

j_call: TRBJ2-5
v_call: TRBV12-3/TRBV12-4
d_call: TRBD1
clone_size: many
cdr3_aa: CASSLHGTVGETQYF
cdr3_nt: TGTGCCAGCAGCTTGCATGGGACAGTAGGAGAGACCCAGTACTTC

j_call: TRBJ2-7
v_call: TRBV6-1
d_call: -
clone_size: once
cdr3_aa: CATDWGSYEQYF
cdr3_nt: TGTGCCACCGACTGGGGGTCCTACGAGCAGTACTTC

j_call: TRBJ2-5
v_call: TRBV20-1
d_call: -
clone_size: -
cdr3_aa: CSARQGNSQETQYF
cdr3_nt: TGCAGTGCTAGACAAGGGAATTCCCAAGAGACCCAGTACTTC

j_call: TRBJ2-7
v_call: TRBV5-1
d_call: -
clone_size: -
cdr3_aa: CASPLRDSGPYEQYF
cdr3_nt: TGCGCCAGCCCCCTCCGGGACAGCGGGCCGTACGAGCAGTACTTC

j_call: TRBJ2-2
v_call: TRBV12-3/TRBV12-4
d_call: TRBD1
clone_size: many
cdr3_aa: CASNAGTGTSGELFF
cdr3_nt: TGTGCCAGCAATGCCGGGACAGGGACAAGCGGGGAGCTGTTTTTT

j_call: TRBJ2-7
v_call: TRBV7-2
d_call: TRBD2
clone_size: -
cdr3_aa: CASSVSGGGPREQYF
cdr3_nt: TGTGCCAGCAGCGTTAGCGGGGGGGGGCCACGGGAGCAGTACTTC

j_call: TRBJ2-2
v_call: TRBV29-1
d_call: TRBD2
clone_size: many
cdr3_aa: CSAPSGIAGTGELFF
cdr3_nt: TGCAGCGCACCCAGCGGGATCGCAGGGACCGGGGAGCTGTTTTTT

j_call: TRBJ1-1
v_call: TRBV4-3
d_call: -
clone_size: -
cdr3_aa: CASSQGGVSTEAFF
cdr3_nt: TGCGCCAGCAGCCAAGGGGGGGTGAGCACTGAAGCTTTCTTT

j_call: TRBJ2-7
v_call: TRBV30
d_call: TRBD2
clone_size: -
cdr3_aa: CAWSGGGFGSSYEQYF
cdr3_nt: TGTGCCTGGAGTGGGGGGGGTTTCGGTAGCTCCTACGAGCAGTACTTC

j_call: TRBJ2-7
v_call: TRBV19
d_call: TRBD2
clone_size: few
cdr3_aa: CASSSPTGLAGVYEQYF
cdr3_nt: TGTGCCAGTAGTTCACCGACTGGACTAGCGGGAGTCTACGAGCAGTACTTC

j_call: TRBJ1-3
v_call: TRBV28
d_call: -
clone_size: -
cdr3_aa: CASSFGSNGNTIYF
cdr3_nt: TGTGCCAGCAGTTTCGGATCGAACGGAAACACCATATATTTT

j_call: TRBJ2-7
v_call: TRBV20-1
d_call: TRBD2
clone_size: many
cdr3_aa: CSARDPGLAGGEQYF
cdr3_nt: TGCAGTGCTAGAGATCCGGGACTAGCGGGCGGCGAGCAGTACTTC

j_call: TRBJ2-7
v_call: TRBV11-1
d_call: -
clone_size: many
cdr3_aa: CASSLWDGHYEQYF
cdr3_nt: TGTGCCAGCAGCTTGTGGGACGGACACTACGAGCAGTACTTC

j_call: TRBJ2-7
v_call: TRBV6-1
d_call: -
clone_size: many
cdr3_aa: CASSENWYEQYF
cdr3_nt: TGTGCCAGCAGTGAAAATTGGTACGAGCAGTACTTC

j_call: TRBJ1-2
v_call: TRBV6-2/TRBV6-3
d_call: -
clone_size: many
cdr3_aa: CASSYSINRETPGDGYTF
cdr3_nt: TGTGCCAGCAGTTACTCGATTAACAGGGAGACACCTGGCGATGGCTACACCTTC

j_call: TRBJ1-1
v_call: TRBV6-1
d_call: TRBD1
clone_size: -
cdr3_aa: CASRSGQGRNTEAFF
cdr3_nt: TGTGCCAGCAGATCGGGACAGGGGAGGAACACTGAAGCTTTCTTT

j_call: TRBJ2-7
v_call: TRBV29-1
d_call: -
clone_size: many
cdr3_aa: CSVTGQSPIEQYF
cdr3_nt: TGCAGCGTCACGGGGCAGTCCCCCATCGAGCAGTACTTC

j_call: TRBJ2-7
v_call: TRBV13
d_call: TRBD1
clone_size: many
cdr3_aa: CASSPTGQGYEQYF
cdr3_nt: TGTGCCAGCAGCCCAACGGGACAGGGCTACGAGCAGTACTTC

j_call: TRBJ1-1
v_call: TRBV20-1
d_call: TRBD1
clone_size: -
cdr3_aa: CSARDQSGGGTEAFF
cdr3_nt: TGCAGTGCTAGAGATCAATCAGGGGGGGGGACTGAAGCTTTCTTT

j_call: TRBJ1-1
v_call: TRBV12-3/TRBV12-4
d_call: -
clone_size: few
cdr3_aa: CASSFVVVRGNTEAFF
cdr3_nt: TGTGCCAGCAGTTTCGTCGTAGTTCGAGGAAACACTGAAGCTTTCTTT

j_call: TRBJ2-2
v_call: TRBV19
d_call: TRBD2
clone_size: many
cdr3_aa: CASRTGTTNTGELFF
cdr3_nt: TGTGCCAGTCGAACCGGGACTACAAACACCGGGGAGCTGTTTTTT

j_call: TRBJ1-6
v_call: TRBV19
d_call: TRBD1
clone_size: -
cdr3_aa: CASSAPGTGANSPLHF
cdr3_nt: TGTGCCAGTAGTGCGCCCGGGACAGGGGCTAATTCACCCCTCCACTTT

j_call: TRBJ2-7
v_call: TRBV28
d_call: -
clone_size: many
cdr3_aa: CASSPGRYYEQYF
cdr3_nt: TGTGCCAGCAGCCCCGGCCGCTACTACGAGCAGTACTTC

j_call: TRBJ2-7
v_call: TRBV11-1
d_call: -
clone_size: many
cdr3_aa: CASSLAGTTAYEQYF
cdr3_nt: TGTGCCAGCAGCTTAGCCGGGACAACCGCCTACGAGCAGTACTTC

j_call: TRBJ2-7
v_call: TRBV2
d_call: -
clone_size: -
cdr3_aa: CASSPWEEQYF
cdr3_nt: TGTGCCAGCAGTCCGTGGGAAGAGCAGTACTTC

j_call: TRBJ1-1
v_call: TRBV12-3/TRBV12-4
d_call: TRBD1
clone_size: many
cdr3_aa: CASGSGTGAEAFF
cdr3_nt: TGTGCCAGCGGATCCGGGACAGGGGCTGAAGCTTTCTTT